Included here is one TCR beta chain sequence, with context. Its antigen remains unidentified. V lost 4 bases, J lost 4 bases, and 8 bases lay in between. The CDR3 runs 14 residues. Germline V lookup: CDR1 SEHNR, CDR2 FQNEAQ (reference sequence). The sample is drawn from a study of STAT3 mutations in large granular lymphocyte leukemia. Study-wide context: Roughly half of the longitudinally sequenced T-LGLL patients carried detectable canonical activating STAT3 mutations.

The study, taken as a whole, reports: Some patients had persisting codominant clonotypes that could mask small clones. In T-cell large granular lymphocyte leukemia, about half of patients showed multiple immunodominant subclonotypes. In about 35% of the 18 patients, new TCR clonotypes emerged after therapy.

Method: immunoSEQ multiplex PCR; TCRdb's copy keeps in-frame clones and lacks some. Of 9,500 to 12,000 clones listed, approximately 90% were seen once; the top ten hold about 35%. Source material: peripheral blood mononuclear cells. V gene TRBV7-9 combines with J gene TRBJ2-6; D not resolved. The sequence came from a man aged 55 to 69 with T-cell large granular lymphocyte leukemia. Some clones in this sample may be carry-over from other donors' samples. The CDR3 DNA sequence: TGTGCCAGCAGCTGGTCAACCGGGGCCAACGTCCTGACTTTC. It specifies CASSWSTGANVLTF.